The sequence of this T cell receptor (beta chain) was determined in a study of blood T cell repertoires in COVID-19. About the study: Whether acute or convalescent, the COVID-19 samples came from the United States, Italy and Spain.

There are 16 residues in the CDR3. V lost 7 bases to trimming and J lost 0 bases, with 17 bases between them. CDR1 is SGHTA and CDR2 is FQGTGA in the germline V gene. Assay used: immunoSEQ multiplex PCR; TCRdb lists only in-frame clones, some missing. The sample shows more than 150,000 clones, roughly 85% of them seen only once. This TCR was sampled from a man between 60 and 70 years old with acute or convalescent COVID-19. This rearrangement joins TRBV7-3 to TRBJ2-3; D might be TRBD2 (6 bases). Sample: peripheral blood. CDR3 loop: CASIMARRGSTDTQYF. In DNA, the CDR3 is TGTGCCAGCATCATGGCGCGGCGGGGTAGCACAGATACGCAGTATTTT.